This entry features one TCR beta chain sequence. The source of the sample is a study of blood T cell repertoires in COVID-19. Study-wide background: T cells, B-cell-depleted T cells, or PBMCs provided the cDNA or gDNA that served as material.

Per the original methods: Reference gene primer amplification yielded estimated nucleated cell counts. Repertoires were generated with immunoSEQ multiplex PCR, while TCRdb's copy carries only in-frame clones and drops some. D and trimming come from the DNA, and the V and J calls and clone size come from that table. The profile shows 40,000 to 45,000 clones, 70% to 90% of them singletons. V was pared by 5 bases and J by 4 bases, with 9 bases of the junction left unmatched. Germline V CDR1 and CDR2: MGHRA, YSYEKL. The CDR3 consists of 15 residues. This receptor was obtained from a man in his fifties or sixties with acute or convalescent COVID-19. Sequencing used peripheral blood. The chain uses TRBV4-1 and TRBJ1-2; 8 bases are shared with TRBD1. CDR3 DNA sequence: TGCGCCAGCAGCGTTGACAGGGGAGGAGGCTATGGCTACACCTTC. Translation gives CASSVDRGGGYGYTF.